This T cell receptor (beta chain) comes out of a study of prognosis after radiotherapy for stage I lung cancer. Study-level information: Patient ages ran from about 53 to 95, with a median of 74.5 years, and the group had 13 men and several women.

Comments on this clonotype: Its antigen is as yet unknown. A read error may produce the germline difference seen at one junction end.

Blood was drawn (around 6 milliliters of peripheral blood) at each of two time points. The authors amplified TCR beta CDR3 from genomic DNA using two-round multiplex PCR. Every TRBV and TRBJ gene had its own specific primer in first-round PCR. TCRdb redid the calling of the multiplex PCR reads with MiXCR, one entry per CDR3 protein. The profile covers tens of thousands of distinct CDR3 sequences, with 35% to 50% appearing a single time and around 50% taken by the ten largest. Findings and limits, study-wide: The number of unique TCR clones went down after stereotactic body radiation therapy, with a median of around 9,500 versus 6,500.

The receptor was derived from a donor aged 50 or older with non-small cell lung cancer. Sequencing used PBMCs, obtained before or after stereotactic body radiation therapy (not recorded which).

The CDR3 protein is CAWSGAAIFSHEQYF. The CDR3 DNA reads TGTGCCTGGAGTGGGGCCGCTATCTTCTCCCACGAGCAGTACTTC. The gene calls are TRBV30 and TRBJ2-7; no firm D call. Germline CDR1 and CDR2: GTSNPN and SVGIG (reference sequence). CDR3 length: 15 amino acids.